Below are 25 T cell receptor beta chains sequenced from a single sample in a study of blood T cell repertoires in COVID-19. Produced via immunoSEQ multiplex PCR; TCRdb's table is partial and in-frame only. The sample yields roughly 200,000 clones, more than 75% seen once. The sample was peripheral blood. Receptor source: a woman in her forties with COVID-19, enrolled during active disease.

This chain's CDR3 is CASSSSGRGNTEAFF. DNA for the CDR3: TGCGCCAGCAGCTCGTCTGGCAGGGGGAACACTGAAGCTTTCTTT. V and J are TRBV5-1 and TRBJ1-1; tentatively, D is TRBD1 (6 bases). Trimming stripped 3 bases from V and 1 base from J, with 13 bases between. This CDR3 is built from 15 residues. Germline CDR1 and CDR2: SGHRS and YFSETQ.

The chain uses TRBV4-1 and TRBJ2-7; D not certain. CDR1 is MGHRA, CDR2 YSYEKL, per germline. This CDR3 contains 16 residues. The V end was cut by 1 base, the J end by 5 bases, with 18 bases between. CDR3 sequence (DNA): TGCGCCAGCAGCCAAGGTTTAATGGCCAGGTCAGACGAGCAGTACTTC. Its translation is CASSQGLMARSDEQYF.

The V gene is TRBV6-6, the J gene TRBJ2-5; 12 bases are a match to TRBD2. V shed 8 bases and J 2 bases; nucleotides not matched to a gene: 3. The CDR3 runs to 14 residues. Germline V lookup: CDR1 MNHNY, CDR2 SVGAGI (reference sequence). The CDR3 DNA follows: TGTGCCAGCTCTAGCGGGAGGGAACAAGAGACCCAGTACTTC. Translation: CASSSGREQETQYF.

The rearrangement joins TRBV9 to TRBJ2-3, with 9 positions matching TRBD1. The CDR3 consists of 16 residues. The V segment lost 1 base and the J segment 2 bases; nucleotides outside the gene matches: 5. Germline-derived CDR1 and CDR2 are SGDLS and YYNGEE. The DNA for the CDR3 is TGTGCCAGCAGCGTAACCTGGGACAGGGCCACAGATACGCAGTATTTT. Protein product: CASSVTWDRATDTQYF.

The gene calls are TRBV2 and TRBJ2-7, with 7 bases lining up with TRBD1. The CDR3 runs 11 residues. V was clipped by 6 bases and J by 6 bases; unmatched bases: 2. The germline V gene has CDR1 SNHLY and CDR2 FYNNEI. CDR3 sequence (DNA): TGTGCCAGCAGACAGGGGTTCGAGCAGTACTTC. This gives the protein CASRQGFEQYF. Filled out from reference TRBV2 and TRBJ2-7, the complete variable domain reads EPEVTQTPSHQVTQMGQEVILRCVPISNHLYFYWYRQILGQKVEFLVSFYNNEISEKSEIFDDQFSVERPDGSNFTLKIRSTKLEDSAMYFCASRQGFEQYFGPGTRLTVT.

V is TRBV28 and J is TRBJ1-1; 11 nucleotides align to TRBD1. The CDR3 contains 16 residues. With V trimmed by 8 bases and J by 0 bases, 8 bases remained unmatched. Germline V lookup: CDR1 MDHEN, CDR2 SYDVKM. CDR3 residues: CASSRDRGILNTEAFF. The DNA for the CDR3 is TGTGCCAGCTCCCGGGACAGGGGGATTCTGAACACTGAAGCTTTCTTT.

V gene TRBV6-6 combines with J gene TRBJ2-3; 7 bases are a match to TRBD2. Trimming took 7 bases from V and 1 from J; bases not matched to a gene: 2. CDR1 and CDR2 from the germline V gene are MNHNY and SVGAGI (reference sequence). The CDR3 length is 13 residues. The CDR3 loop reads CASNGLGTDTQYF. The DNA for the CDR3 is TGTGCCAGCAACGGACTAGGCACAGATACGCAGTATTTT.

The CDR3 sequence: CASSTTSGPSDTQYF. The CDR3 DNA reads as TGTGCCAGCAGTACTACTAGCGGCCCCTCAGATACGCAGTATTTT. This sequence joins TRBV6-5 and TRBJ2-3; 8 bases agree with TRBD2. This CDR3 is built from 15 residues. With V trimmed by 5 bases and J by 4 bases, 8 bases remained unmatched. The V gene's germline CDR1 is MNHEY and CDR2 SVGAGI.

The chain links TRBV4-1 to TRBJ1-5; D remains ambiguous. Trimming shortened V by 0 bases and J by 5 bases, and 5 bases separated the two germline ends. From germline, CDR1 is MGHRA and CDR2 YSYEKL. The CDR3 has 13 residues. Here the CDR3 reads CASSQDGHQPQHF. The CDR3 DNA reads TGCGCCAGCAGCCAAGATGGGCATCAGCCCCAGCATTTT.

The gene calls are TRBV6-5 and TRBJ1-4; TRBD1 matches 7 bases. V gave up 4 bases and J gave up 3 bases; unmatched junction bases: 5. The CDR3 sequence is 15 residues long. From germline, CDR1 is MNHEY and CDR2 SVGAGI. CDR3: CASSSGGTANEKLFF. In DNA, the CDR3 is TGTGCCAGCAGTTCTGGTGGGACAGCTAATGAAAAACTGTTTTTT.

This clone was recorded a few times. The J gene is TRBJ2-1, the V gene TRBV11-2; perhaps TRBD1 as D (5 bases). V lost 2 bases and J 4 bases, leaving 6 bases between the germline ends. Germline V gene lookup returns CDR1 SGHAT and CDR2 FQNNGV. The CDR3 spans 13 residues. The CDR3 is CASSLSGYNEQFF. CDR3 coding DNA: TGTGCCAGCAGCTTATCAGGGTACAATGAGCAGTTCTTC.

Here the CDR3 reads CASSRGAGLSYEQYF. Written as DNA, the CDR3 is TGTGCCAGCAGCCGTGGGGCAGGTCTCTCCTACGAGCAGTACTTC. This chain links TRBV7-7 with TRBJ2-7; D may be TRBD1 (5 bases). The V end was cut by 5 bases, the J end by 0 bases, with 14 bases between. CDR3 length equals 15 residues. Germline V gives CDR1 SSHAT, CDR2 FNYEAQ (reference sequence).

There are a few counts of this clone. This sequence joins TRBV6-4 and TRBJ2-2, with TRBD2 matching 8 bases. Germline V gene lookup returns CDR1 MRHNA and CDR2 SNTAGT. The CDR3 consists of 14 residues. The junction had 5 bases not matched to a gene; V was cut back by 6 bases and J by 5 bases. The CDR3 DNA is TGTGCCAGCAGGCTACTAGCGGAAACCGGGGAGCTGTTTTTT. Encoded protein: CASRLLAETGELFF.

This clone was recorded only once. The rearrangement joins TRBV11-2 to TRBJ2-1; tentatively, D is TRBD2 (6 bases). The germline gives CDR1 SGHAT, CDR2 FQNNGV. The V and J ends lost 1 base and 6 bases respectively, with 13 bases between them. The CDR3 covers 15 residues. CDR3 nucleotides: TGTGCCAGCAGCTTAGTATCGGGAGCAGTCAATGAGCAGTTCTTC. This translates into CASSLVSGAVNEQFF.

This chain connects TRBV5-1 to TRBJ2-5; D unresolved. The CDR3 loop spans 16 amino acids. V gave up 0 bases and J gave up 1 base, with 13 bases separating them. Germline lookup yields CDR1 SGHRS and CDR2 YFSETQ. Here the CDR3 reads CASSLASSHIQETQYF. The CDR3 DNA sequence: TGCGCCAGCAGCTTGGCCAGTAGCCATATCCAAGAGACCCAGTACTTC.

The chain is built from TRBV3-1 (or the pseudogene TRBV3-2) and TRBJ2-5; D might be TRBD1 (6 bases). Looked up from germline, CDR1 is LGHDT and CDR2 is YNNKEL (reference sequence). The CDR3 consists of 14 residues. Trimming removed 4 bases from V and 1 base from J, with 10 bases in between. CDR3: CASSRRQAQETQYF. DNA for the CDR3: TGTGCCAGCAGCCGCCGACAGGCCCAAGAGACCCAGTACTTC.

This chain uses TRBV27 with TRBJ2-7; 10 bases are a match to TRBD2. V trimming: 3 bases; J trimming: 1 base; junction bases outside the gene matches: 3. CDR1 is MNHEY and CDR2 is SMNVEV in the germline V gene (reference sequence). The CDR3 consists of 15 residues. The CDR3 coding sequence is TGTGCCAGCAGTTTCACTAGCGGGATGTCCTACGAGCAGTACTTC. Translation: CASSFTSGMSYEQYF.

The chain uses TRBV10-3 and TRBJ2-3; D call uncertain. V was pared by 1 base and J by 5 bases, with 4 bases between. Germline lookup yields CDR1 ENHRY and CDR2 SYGVKD. The length of the CDR3 is 12 residues. This CDR3 reads CAISELIDTQYF. CDR3 nucleotide sequence: TGTGCCATCAGTGAGTTAATAGATACGCAGTATTTT.

The chain joins TRBV12-3 or TRBV12-4 to TRBJ2-1; D gene ambiguous. V was clipped by 3 bases and J by 9 bases, with 12 bases between them. The CDR3 runs to 13 residues. The CDR3 loop reads CASSFSSPSEQFF. The CDR3, as DNA: TGTGCCAGCAGTTTTAGTAGCCCAAGTGAGCAGTTCTTC.

Comment on this clone: The sample carries other DNA sequences with the same CDR3. This chain joins TRBV19 and TRBJ1-2, with 9 bases lining up with TRBD1. Germline V gene sequence: CDR1 LNHDA, CDR2 SQIVND (reference sequence). The CDR3 loop spans 14 amino acids. J lost 5 bases, V lost 5 bases, and 6 bases had no gene match. CDR3 loop: CASSPRDRDYGYTF. The CDR3 nucleotides are TGTGCCAGTAGTCCTCGGGACAGGGATTATGGCTACACCTTC.

The chain is built from TRBV18 and TRBJ2-1; weak D call: TRBD1 (5 bases). The CDR3 extends over 12 amino acids. With 3 bases removed from V and 7 bases from J, the gap between germline ends came to 7 bases. The germline V gene has CDR1 KGHSH and CDR2 LQKENI. The CDR3 loop is CASSPTANEQFF. CDR3 in DNA: TGTGCCAGCTCACCGACAGCAAATGAGCAGTTCTTC.

CDR3 region: CASSQGGTYEQYF. The DNA for the CDR3 is TGTGCCAGCAGCCAAGGCGGGACCTACGAGCAGTACTTC. The rearrangement joins TRBV3-1 (or the pseudogene TRBV3-2) to TRBJ2-7; D is possibly TRBD2 (6 bases). The germline V gene has CDR1 LGHDT and CDR2 YNNKEL (reference sequence). Trimming left V 1 base short and J 2 bases short, with 6 bases between. The CDR3 extends over 13 amino acids.

The V gene is TRBV5-6, the J gene TRBJ1-1; D possibly corresponds to TRBD1 (5 bases). V was cut by 0 bases and J by 4 bases, with 19 bases left in between. This CDR3 region has 17 residues. The germline CDR1 and CDR2 sequences are SGHDT and YYEEEE. DNA of the CDR3: TGTGCCAGCAGCTTGGAATGGGGTAGGGCGGGGGGCACTGAAGCTTTCTTT. Residues: CASSLEWGRAGGTEAFF.

V and J are TRBV4-3 and TRBJ2-3; D not resolved. Germline assignment: CDR1 LGHNA and CDR2 YSLEER. The CDR3 length is 13 residues. V lost 1 base, J lost 6 bases, and 8 bases lay in between. CDR3 nucleotides: TGCGCCAGCAGCCAAGGTAACAGTGATACGCAGTATTTT. It codes for CASSQGNSDTQYF.

The chain uses TRBV5-1 and TRBJ2-1, with 9 bases aligning to TRBD1. Germline trimming cut 3 bases from V and 9 bases from J; bases unmatched to any gene: 4. CDR3 size: 13 residues. In germline, CDR1 is SGHRS, CDR2 YFSETQ. The CDR3 reads CASSSQGASEQFF. The CDR3 coding sequence is TGCGCCAGCAGCTCACAGGGGGCCAGTGAGCAGTTCTTC.